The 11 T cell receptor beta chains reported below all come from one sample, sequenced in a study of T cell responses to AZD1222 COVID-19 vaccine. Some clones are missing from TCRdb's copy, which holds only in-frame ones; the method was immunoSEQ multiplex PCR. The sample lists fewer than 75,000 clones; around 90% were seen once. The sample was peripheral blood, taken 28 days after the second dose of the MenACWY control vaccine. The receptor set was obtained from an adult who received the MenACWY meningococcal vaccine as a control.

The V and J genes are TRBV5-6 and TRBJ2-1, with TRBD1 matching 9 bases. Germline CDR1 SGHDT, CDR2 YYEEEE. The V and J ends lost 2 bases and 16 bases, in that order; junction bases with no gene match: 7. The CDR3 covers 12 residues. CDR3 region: CASSLTGGLEFF. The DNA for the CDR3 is TGTGCCAGCAGCTTAACAGGGGGCTTAGAATTCTTC.

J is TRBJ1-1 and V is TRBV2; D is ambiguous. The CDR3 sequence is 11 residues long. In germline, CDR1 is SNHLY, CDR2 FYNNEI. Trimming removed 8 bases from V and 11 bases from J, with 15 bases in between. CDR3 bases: TGTGCCAGCGTCGGCGGCTTTGTCGCTTTCTTT. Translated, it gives CASVGGFVAFF.

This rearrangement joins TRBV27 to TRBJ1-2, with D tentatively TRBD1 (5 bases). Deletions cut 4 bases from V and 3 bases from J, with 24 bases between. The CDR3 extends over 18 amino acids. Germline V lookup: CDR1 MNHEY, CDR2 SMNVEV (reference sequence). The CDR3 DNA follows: TGTGCCAGCAGTTCCCAGGTCCCAAACAGGCCCGAGGACTATGGCTACACCTTC. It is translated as CASSSQVPNRPEDYGYTF.

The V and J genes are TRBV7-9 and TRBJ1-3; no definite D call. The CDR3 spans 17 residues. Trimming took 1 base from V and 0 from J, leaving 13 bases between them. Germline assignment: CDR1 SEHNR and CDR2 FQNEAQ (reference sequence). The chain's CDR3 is CASSLDLGQVSGNTIYF. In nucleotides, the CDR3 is TGTGCCAGCAGCTTAGATTTAGGTCAGGTCTCTGGAAACACCATATATTTT.

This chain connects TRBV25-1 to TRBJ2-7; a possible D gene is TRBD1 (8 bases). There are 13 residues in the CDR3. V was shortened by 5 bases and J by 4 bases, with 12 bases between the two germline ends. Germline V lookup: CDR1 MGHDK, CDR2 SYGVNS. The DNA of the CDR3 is TGTGCCAGCAGTCTACAGGGGGGGTACGAGCAGTACTTC. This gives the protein CASSLQGGYEQYF.

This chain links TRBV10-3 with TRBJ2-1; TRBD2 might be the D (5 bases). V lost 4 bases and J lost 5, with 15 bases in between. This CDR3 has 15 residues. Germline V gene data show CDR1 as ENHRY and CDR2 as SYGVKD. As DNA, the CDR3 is TGTGCCATCAGTGGAGGCCAGCGGACGAACAATGAGCAGTTCTTC. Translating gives CAISGGQRTNNEQFF.

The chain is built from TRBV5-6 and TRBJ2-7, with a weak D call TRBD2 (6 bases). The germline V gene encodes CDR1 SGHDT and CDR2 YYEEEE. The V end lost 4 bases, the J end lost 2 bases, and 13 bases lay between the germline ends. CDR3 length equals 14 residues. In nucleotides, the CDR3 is TGTGCCAGCAGCCAGGGTCGGAGGGCCTACGAGCAGTACTTC. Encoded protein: CASSQGRRAYEQYF.

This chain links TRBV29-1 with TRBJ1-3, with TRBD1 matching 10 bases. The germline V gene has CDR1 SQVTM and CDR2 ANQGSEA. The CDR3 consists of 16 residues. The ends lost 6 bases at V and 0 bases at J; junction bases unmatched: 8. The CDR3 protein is CSVQTGGPSSGNTIYF. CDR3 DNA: TGCAGCGTACAGACAGGGGGCCCTAGCTCTGGAAACACCATATATTTT. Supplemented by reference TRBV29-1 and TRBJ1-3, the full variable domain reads SAVISQKPSRDICQRGTSLTIQCQVDSQVTMMFWYRQQPGQSLTLIATANQGSEATYESGFVIDKFPISRPNLTFSTLTVSNMSPEDSSIYLCSVQTGGPSSGNTIYFGEGSWLTVV.

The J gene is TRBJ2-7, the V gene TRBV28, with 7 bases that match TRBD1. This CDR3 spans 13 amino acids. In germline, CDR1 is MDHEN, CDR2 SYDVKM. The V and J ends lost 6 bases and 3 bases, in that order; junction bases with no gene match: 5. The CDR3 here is CASSWTGVYEQYF. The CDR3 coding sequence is TGTGCCAGCAGCTGGACAGGAGTCTACGAGCAGTACTTC.

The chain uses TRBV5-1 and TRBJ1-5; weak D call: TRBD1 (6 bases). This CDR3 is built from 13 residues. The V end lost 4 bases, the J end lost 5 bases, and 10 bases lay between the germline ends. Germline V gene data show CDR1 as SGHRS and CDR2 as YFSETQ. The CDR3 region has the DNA TGCGCCAGCAGCCCTAGGGGGGATCAGCCCCAGCATTTT. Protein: CASSPRGDQPQHF.

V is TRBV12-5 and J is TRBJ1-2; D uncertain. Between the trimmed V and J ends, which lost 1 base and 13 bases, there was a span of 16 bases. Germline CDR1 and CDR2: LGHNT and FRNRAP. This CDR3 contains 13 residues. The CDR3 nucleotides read TGTGCTAGTGGTTTGGCCGACTCGGGTCCCCGCACCTTC. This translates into CASGLADSGPRTF.